A selection of T cell receptor beta chains follows, all from one sample in a study of T cell responses to AZD1222 COVID-19 vaccine. Sequencing was performed with immunoSEQ multiplex PCR; in TCRdb, only in-frame clones are kept and a portion is missing. The profile shows about 120,000 clones, more than 75% of them singletons. Here the sequenced sample was peripheral blood, taken on day 0 of AZD1222 vaccination. These receptors came from an adult in good health. CDR3s include the opening cysteine and the closing phenylalanine or tryptophan. Fields, in order: CDR3 protein, CDR3 DNA, D gene, clone size, J gene, V gene. The D gene is left open where the match is weak. Clone sizes are given selectively: once, few, many, or a class where the clone is expanded.

CDR3: CASSLVPSGRAFYNEQFF; DNA: TGTGCCAGCAGCTTAGTGCCCAGCGGGAGGGCCTTTTACAATGAGCAGTTCTTC; D: TRBD2; size: NA; J: TRBJ2-1; V: TRBV7-9
CDR3: CASRPRTGGNEQFF; DNA: TGTGCCAGCAGACCAAGGACAGGGGGCAATGAGCAGTTCTTC; D: TRBD1; size: NA; J: TRBJ2-1; V: TRBV28
CDR3: CASSSGKETQYF; DNA: TGTGCCAGTAGTTCCGGGAAAGAGACCCAGTACTTC; D: NA; size: NA; J: TRBJ2-5; V: TRBV19
CDR3: CASRQTQGEGYTF; DNA: TGTGCCAGCAGACAAACGCAAGGAGAAGGCTACACCTTC; D: NA; size: NA; J: TRBJ1-2; V: TRBV3-1/TRBV3-2
CDR3: CASSFVSALLFF; DNA: TGTGCCAGCAGTTTTGTTTCCGCGCTTCTGTTCTTC; D: NA; size: NA; J: TRBJ2-1; V: TRBV27
CDR3: CASRRDRAHETQYF; DNA: TGTGCCAGTAGGAGGGACAGGGCCCATGAGACCCAGTACTTC; D: TRBD1; size: NA; J: TRBJ2-5; V: TRBV19
CDR3: CSVEGTSGSTDTQYF; DNA: TGCAGCGTTGAAGGCACTAGCGGTTCCACAGATACGCAGTATTTT; D: TRBD2; size: NA; J: TRBJ2-3; V: TRBV29-1
CDR3: CASSTGDPKGYTF; DNA: TGTGCCAGCAGTACGGGGGACCCGAAGGGCTACACCTTC; D: NA; size: NA; J: TRBJ1-2; V: TRBV27
CDR3: CASSSQSTVNTEAFF; DNA: TGTGCCAGCAGCTCCCAGTCGACGGTGAACACTGAAGCTTTCTTT; D: NA; size: NA; J: TRBJ1-1; V: TRBV5-5
CDR3: CASRGSNQPQHF; DNA: TGTGCCAGCAGGGGAAGCAATCAGCCCCAGCATTTT; D: NA; size: once; J: TRBJ1-5; V: TRBV27
CDR3: CASSPRGRGTNTGELFF; DNA: TGTGCCAGCAGCCCCAGGGGGCGCGGGACGAACACCGGGGAGCTGTTTTTT; D: TRBD1; size: NA; J: TRBJ2-2; V: TRBV13
CDR3: CASSVDSGRTEAFF; DNA: TGTGCCAGCAGCGTAGACTCCGGGAGGACTGAAGCTTTCTTT; D: NA; size: few; J: TRBJ1-1; V: TRBV9
CDR3: CASSLQVDSPLHF; DNA: TGCGCCAGCAGTCTGCAGGTCGATTCACCCCTCCACTTT; D: NA; size: NA; J: TRBJ1-6; V: TRBV5-1
CDR3: CASSQVDRTGEKLFF; DNA: TGTGCCAGCAGCCAAGTTGATCGGACTGGGGAAAAACTGTTTTTT; D: NA; size: NA; J: TRBJ1-4; V: TRBV14
CDR3: CASSYTNRQYTEAFF; DNA: TGTGCCAGCAGCTACACAAACCGACAGTACACTGAAGCTTTCTTT; D: NA; size: NA; J: TRBJ1-1; V: TRBV5-6
CDR3: CASSLGPENEKLFF; DNA: TGCGCCAGCAGCTTGGGGCCAGAAAATGAAAAACTGTTTTTT; D: NA; size: NA; J: TRBJ1-4; V: TRBV5-1
CDR3: CASSVGGTGPHEQYF; DNA: TGTGCCAGCAGCGTAGGGGGGACAGGGCCCCACGAGCAGTACTTC; D: TRBD1; size: NA; J: TRBJ2-7; V: TRBV9
CDR3: CASTRATGTSGNTIYF; DNA: TGTGCCAGCACACGCGCTACGGGAACCTCTGGAAACACCATATATTTT; D: NA; size: NA; J: TRBJ1-3; V: TRBV2
CDR3: CASSPSLEGEKLFF; DNA: TGTGCCAGCAGCCCATCGCTGGAGGGTGAAAAACTGTTTTTT; D: NA; size: NA; J: TRBJ1-4; V: TRBV9
CDR3: CSAIEGSGNTIYF; DNA: TGCAGTGCTATTGAGGGGTCTGGAAACACCATATATTTT; D: NA; size: few; J: TRBJ1-3; V: TRBV20-1
CDR3: CAWSPIGFSRSSTDTQYF; DNA: TGTGCCTGGAGCCCAATCGGGTTCAGCCGATCTAGCACAGATACGCAGTATTTT; D: NA; size: once; J: TRBJ2-3; V: TRBV30
CDR3: CASKGTSGRTQYF; DNA: TGTGCCAGCAAAGGGACTAGCGGGAGAACCCAGTACTTC; D: TRBD2; size: NA; J: TRBJ2-5; V: TRBV2
CDR3: CASSLTGAYNEQFF; DNA: TGTGCCAGCAGCTTAACCGGGGCTTACAATGAGCAGTTCTTC; D: NA; size: many; J: TRBJ2-1; V: TRBV11-3
CDR3: CASSVAPGSRNEQFF; DNA: TGTGCCAGCAGCGTAGCCCCGGGAAGCCGCAATGAGCAGTTCTTC; D: NA; size: NA; J: TRBJ2-1; V: TRBV9
CDR3: CASSPRTSGAYEQYF; DNA: TGTGCCAGCAGTCCTAGGACTAGCGGCGCCTACGAGCAGTACTTC; D: TRBD2; size: NA; J: TRBJ2-7; V: TRBV6-6
CDR3: CASSEAHWGGSGEKLFF; DNA: TGTGCCAGCAGTGAAGCACACTGGGGGGGAAGCGGTGAAAAACTGTTTTTT; D: NA; size: NA; J: TRBJ1-4; V: TRBV2
CDR3: CASSQVKAGTANTEAFF; DNA: TGTGCCAGCAGCCAAGTCAAGGCCGGGACAGCGAACACTGAAGCTTTCTTT; D: TRBD1; size: NA; J: TRBJ1-1; V: TRBV3-1/TRBV3-2
CDR3: CASITGRTEAFF; DNA: TGTGCCAGCATTACAGGGCGAACTGAAGCTTTCTTT; D: NA; size: NA; J: TRBJ1-1; V: TRBV28
CDR3: CASSLGSGSRYEQFF; DNA: TGCGCCAGCAGCTTGGGTAGCGGGAGTCGGTATGAGCAGTTCTTC; D: TRBD2; size: NA; J: TRBJ2-1; V: TRBV5-1
CDR3: CASSLGSQASGANVLTF; DNA: TGCGCCAGCAGCTTGGGGTCCCAGGCGTCTGGGGCCAACGTCCTGACTTTC; D: NA; size: NA; J: TRBJ2-6; V: TRBV5-1
CDR3: CATSPRLGTDTQYF; DNA: TGTGCCACCAGTCCCCGACTGGGCACAGATACGCAGTATTTT; D: NA; size: NA; J: TRBJ2-3; V: TRBV24-1
CDR3: CASSLRTSGSGTDTQYF; DNA: TGTGCCAGCAGCCTTAGGACTAGCGGGAGCGGCACAGATACGCAGTATTTT; D: TRBD2; size: NA; J: TRBJ2-3; V: TRBV9
CDR3: CASSQGQKLNPQFF; DNA: TGTGCCAGCAGCCAAGGACAAAAGCTCAATCCGCAGTTCTTC; D: NA; size: NA; J: TRBJ2-1; V: TRBV14
CDR3: CASSILAVDTQYF; DNA: TGTGCCAGCAGCATTCTAGCGGTGGATACGCAGTATTTT; D: TRBD2; size: NA; J: TRBJ2-3; V: TRBV3-1/TRBV3-2
CDR3: CASSRQPFYEQYF; DNA: TGTGCCAGCAGCCGACAGCCCTTCTACGAGCAGTACTTC; D: NA; size: NA; J: TRBJ2-7; V: TRBV14
CDR3: CASSLVAGEFYEQFF; DNA: TGCGCCAGCAGCTTGGTAGCGGGAGAGTTCTATGAGCAGTTCTTC; D: TRBD2; size: once; J: TRBJ2-1; V: TRBV5-1
CDR3: CASRLRPGDSNQPQHF; DNA: TGTGCCAGCAGACTACGGCCAGGGGATAGCAATCAGCCCCAGCATTTT; D: NA; size: NA; J: TRBJ1-5; V: TRBV2
CDR3: CASSSGPGMNTEAFF; DNA: TGTGCCAGCAGCTCAGGACCCGGGATGAACACTGAAGCTTTCTTT; D: NA; size: NA; J: TRBJ1-1; V: TRBV13
CDR3: CASSLAIGQYEQYF; DNA: TGTGCCAGCAGCTTAGCGATCGGACAGTACGAGCAGTACTTC; D: NA; size: NA; J: TRBJ2-7; V: TRBV7-6
CDR3: CASSPRGQGGNSPLHF; DNA: TGTGCCAGCAGCCCCCGAGGACAGGGTGGAAATTCACCCCTCCACTTT; D: TRBD1; size: few; J: TRBJ1-6; V: TRBV28
CDR3: CASSPLTLNRVSGANVLTF; DNA: TGTGCCAGCTCACCACTCACCCTTAACAGGGTATCTGGGGCCAACGTCCTGACTTTC; D: NA; size: NA; J: TRBJ2-6; V: TRBV18
CDR3: CASSLGGQGALGNTIYF; DNA: TGTGCCAGCAGCTTAGGAGGACAGGGGGCGCTGGGAAACACCATATATTTT; D: TRBD1; size: NA; J: TRBJ1-3; V: TRBV7-8
CDR3: CASSRQRRETQYF; DNA: TGTGCCAGTAGTCGCCAGCGGAGAGAGACCCAGTACTTC; D: NA; size: NA; J: TRBJ2-5; V: TRBV19
CDR3: CASSRGLDEKLFF; DNA: TGTGCCAGCAGCAGGGGGCTCGATGAAAAACTGTTTTTT; D: TRBD1; size: NA; J: TRBJ1-4; V: TRBV6-5
CDR3: CASSLGQGMTDTQYF; DNA: TGTGCCAGCAGCTTGGGGCAGGGGATGACAGATACGCAGTATTTT; D: NA; size: NA; J: TRBJ2-3; V: TRBV5-8
CDR3: CASSAPGTSGLNVQYF; DNA: TGTGCCAGCAGCGCTCCCGGGACTAGCGGCCTCAACGTGCAGTACTTC; D: TRBD2; size: NA; J: TRBJ2-7; V: TRBV9
CDR3: CATSGSAGDYGYTF; DNA: TGTGCCACCAGTGGGTCGGCCGGAGATTATGGCTACACCTTC; D: NA; size: once; J: TRBJ1-2; V: TRBV24-1
CDR3: CATSRLGSDTQYF; DNA: TGTGCCACCAGCAGGCTGGGATCAGATACGCAGTATTTT; D: NA; size: NA; J: TRBJ2-3; V: TRBV15
CDR3: CASSLGRLSLDEQFF; DNA: TGCGCCAGCAGCTTGGGGCGTCTTAGTTTGGATGAGCAGTTCTTC; D: NA; size: NA; J: TRBJ2-1; V: TRBV5-1
CDR3: CASSLAGGAGELFF; DNA: TGTGCTAGCAGCTTAGCGGGCGGCGCCGGGGAGCTGTTTTTT; D: TRBD2; size: NA; J: TRBJ2-2; V: TRBV7-7
CDR3: CASSQPQDFYEQYF; DNA: TGCGCCAGCAGCCAGCCGCAGGATTTCTACGAGCAGTACTTC; D: NA; size: NA; J: TRBJ2-7; V: TRBV4-1
CDR3: CASSPRGGNNEKLFF; DNA: TGTGCCAGCAGTCCACGGGGGGGCAATAATGAAAAACTGTTTTTT; D: NA; size: NA; J: TRBJ1-4; V: TRBV27
CDR3: CASSPDSRLSQHF; DNA: TGTGCCAGCAGTCCGGACAGTCGGTTGTCCCAGCATTTT; D: NA; size: NA; J: TRBJ1-5; V: TRBV12-3/TRBV12-4